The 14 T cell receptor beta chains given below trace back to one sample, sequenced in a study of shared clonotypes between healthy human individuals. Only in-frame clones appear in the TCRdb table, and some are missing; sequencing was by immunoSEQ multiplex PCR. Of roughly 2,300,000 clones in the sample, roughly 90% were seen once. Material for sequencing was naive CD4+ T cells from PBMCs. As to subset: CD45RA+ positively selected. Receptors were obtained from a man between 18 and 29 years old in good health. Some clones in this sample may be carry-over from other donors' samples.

CDR3 sequence reads: CASSPRTSNEQFF. For the CDR3, the DNA is TGTGCCAGCAGCCCCCGGACTAGCAATGAGCAGTTCTTC. The chain joins TRBV7-2 to TRBJ2-1, with 7 positions matching TRBD2. V dropped 5 bases and J dropped 6; count of bases not matched to a gene: 4. Germline V gives CDR1 SGHTA, CDR2 FQGNSA. CDR3 length: 13 residues.

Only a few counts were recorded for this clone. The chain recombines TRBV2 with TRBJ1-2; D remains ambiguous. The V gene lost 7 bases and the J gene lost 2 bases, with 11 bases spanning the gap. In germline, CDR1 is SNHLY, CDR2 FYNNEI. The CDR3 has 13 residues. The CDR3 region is CASKEGQNYGYTF. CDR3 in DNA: TGTGCCAGCAAGGAAGGGCAGAACTATGGCTACACCTTC. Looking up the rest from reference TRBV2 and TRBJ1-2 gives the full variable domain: EPEVTQTPSHQVTQMGQEVILRCVPISNHLYFYWYRQILGQKVEFLVSFYNNEISEKSEIFDDQFSVERPDGSNFTLKIRSTKLEDSAMYFCASKEGQNYGYTFGSGTRLTVV.

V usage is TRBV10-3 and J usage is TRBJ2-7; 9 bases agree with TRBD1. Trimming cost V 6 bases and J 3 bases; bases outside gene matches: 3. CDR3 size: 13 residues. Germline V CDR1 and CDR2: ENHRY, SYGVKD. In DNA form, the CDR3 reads TGTGCCATCAGGGGGGACAGGGACTACGAGCAGTACTTC. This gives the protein CAIRGDRDYEQYF.

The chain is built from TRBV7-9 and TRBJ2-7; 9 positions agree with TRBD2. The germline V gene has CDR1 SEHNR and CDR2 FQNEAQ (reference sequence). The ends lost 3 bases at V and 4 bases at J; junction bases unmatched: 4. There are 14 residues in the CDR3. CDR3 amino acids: CASSLGLAPYEQYF. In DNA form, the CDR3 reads TGTGCCAGCAGCTTGGGACTAGCCCCTTACGAGCAGTACTTC.

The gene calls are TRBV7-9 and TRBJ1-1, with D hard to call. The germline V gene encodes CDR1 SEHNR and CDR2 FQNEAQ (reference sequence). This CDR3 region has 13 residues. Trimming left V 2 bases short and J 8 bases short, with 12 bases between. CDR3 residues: CASSLMGDSEAFF. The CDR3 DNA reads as TGTGCCAGCAGCTTAATGGGCGACTCGGAAGCTTTCTTT.

CDR3 in DNA: TGTGCCAGCAGTTATCAGGGTCCGAAGACTGAAGCTTTCTTT. It codes for CASSYQGPKTEAFF. V and J are TRBV6-6 and TRBJ1-1; TRBD1 is a possible D gene (5 bases). The CDR3 has 14 amino acids. Trimming shortened V by 3 bases and J by 5 bases, and 13 bases separated the two germline ends. The germline V gene encodes CDR1 MNHNY and CDR2 SVGAGI (reference sequence).

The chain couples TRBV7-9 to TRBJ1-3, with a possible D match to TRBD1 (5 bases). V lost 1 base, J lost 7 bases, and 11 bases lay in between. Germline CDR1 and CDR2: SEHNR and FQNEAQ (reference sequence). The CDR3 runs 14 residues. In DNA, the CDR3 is TGTGCCAGCAGCTTAGTGGGACTTAGGAACACCATATATTTT. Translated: CASSLVGLRNTIYF.

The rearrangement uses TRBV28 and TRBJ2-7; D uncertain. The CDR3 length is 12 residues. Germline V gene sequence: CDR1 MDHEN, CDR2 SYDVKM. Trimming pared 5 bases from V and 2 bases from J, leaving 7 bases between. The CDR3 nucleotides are TGTGCCAGCAGTACGTCAGCCTACGAGCAGTACTTC. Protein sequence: CASSTSAYEQYF.

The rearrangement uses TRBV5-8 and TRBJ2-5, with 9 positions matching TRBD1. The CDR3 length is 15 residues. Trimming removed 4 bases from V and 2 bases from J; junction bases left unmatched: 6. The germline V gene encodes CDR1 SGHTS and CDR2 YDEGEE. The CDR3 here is CASSLGQGRQETQYF. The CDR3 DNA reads TGTGCCAGCAGCCTGGGACAGGGTCGACAAGAGACCCAGTACTTC.

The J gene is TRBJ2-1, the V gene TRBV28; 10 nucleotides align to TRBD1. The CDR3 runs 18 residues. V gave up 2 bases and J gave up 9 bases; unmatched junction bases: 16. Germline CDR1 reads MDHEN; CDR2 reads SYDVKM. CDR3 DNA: TGTGCCAGCAGTTTACCTATCGGGGACAGGGGTACCGAGGGTGAGCAGTTCTTC. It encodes CASSLPIGDRGTEGEQFF.

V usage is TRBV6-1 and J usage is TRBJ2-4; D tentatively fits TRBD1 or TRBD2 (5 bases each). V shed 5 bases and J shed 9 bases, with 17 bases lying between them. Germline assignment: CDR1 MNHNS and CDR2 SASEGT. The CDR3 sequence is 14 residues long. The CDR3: CASSTLVAGSIQYF. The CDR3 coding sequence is TGTGCCAGCAGTACCTTAGTGGCAGGGAGCATTCAGTACTTC.

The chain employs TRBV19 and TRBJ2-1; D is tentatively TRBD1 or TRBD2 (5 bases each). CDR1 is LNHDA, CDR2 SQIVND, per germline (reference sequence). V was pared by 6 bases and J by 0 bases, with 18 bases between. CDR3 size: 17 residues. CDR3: CASSGTFGGSSYNEQFF. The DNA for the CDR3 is TGTGCCAGTAGCGGGACCTTTGGGGGTAGCTCCTACAATGAGCAGTTCTTC.

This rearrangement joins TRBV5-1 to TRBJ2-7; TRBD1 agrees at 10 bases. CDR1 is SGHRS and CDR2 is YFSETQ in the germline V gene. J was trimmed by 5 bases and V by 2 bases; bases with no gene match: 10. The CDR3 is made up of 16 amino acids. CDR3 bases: TGCGCCAGCAGCTTAATGACAGGGGGCTCTTCCCACGAGCAGTACTTC. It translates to CASSLMTGGSSHEQYF.

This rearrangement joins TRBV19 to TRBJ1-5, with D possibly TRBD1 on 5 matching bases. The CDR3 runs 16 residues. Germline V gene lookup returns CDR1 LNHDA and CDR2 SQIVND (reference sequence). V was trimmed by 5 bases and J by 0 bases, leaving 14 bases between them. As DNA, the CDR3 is TGTGCCAGTAGTCGCGGGGGGGGGTTTAGCAATCAGCCCCAGCATTTT. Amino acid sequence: CASSRGGGFSNQPQHF.